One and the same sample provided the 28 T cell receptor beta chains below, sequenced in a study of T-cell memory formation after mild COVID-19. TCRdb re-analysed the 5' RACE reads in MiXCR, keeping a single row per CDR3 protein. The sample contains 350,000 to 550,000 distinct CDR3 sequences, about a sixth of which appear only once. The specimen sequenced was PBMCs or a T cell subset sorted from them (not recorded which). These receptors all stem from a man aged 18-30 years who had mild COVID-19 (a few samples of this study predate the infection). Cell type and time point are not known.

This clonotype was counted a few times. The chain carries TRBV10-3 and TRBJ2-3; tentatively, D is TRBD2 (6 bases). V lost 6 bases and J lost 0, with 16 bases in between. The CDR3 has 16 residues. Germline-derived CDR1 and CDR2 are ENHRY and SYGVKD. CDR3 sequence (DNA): TGTGCCATCAGGCGCGGGGTTGACGCTAGCACAGATACGCAGTATTTT. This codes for CAIRRGVDASTDTQYF.

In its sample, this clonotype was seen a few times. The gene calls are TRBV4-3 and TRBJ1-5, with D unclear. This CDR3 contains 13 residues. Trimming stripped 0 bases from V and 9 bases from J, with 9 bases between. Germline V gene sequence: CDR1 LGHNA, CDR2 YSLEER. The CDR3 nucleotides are TGCGCCAGCAGCCAAGATAATGGGTTGCCCCAGCATTTT. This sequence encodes CASSQDNGLPQHF.

CDR3 sequence (DNA): TGTGCCGCTCGGAGGAGGCTAACAGACACTGAAGCTTTCTTT. Translating gives CAARRRLTDTEAFF. V gene TRBV10-3 combines with J gene TRBJ1-1; D is ambiguous. Germline loops: CDR1 ENHRY, CDR2 SYGVKD. The CDR3 length is 14 residues. V was clipped by 11 bases and J by 3 bases, with 19 bases between them.

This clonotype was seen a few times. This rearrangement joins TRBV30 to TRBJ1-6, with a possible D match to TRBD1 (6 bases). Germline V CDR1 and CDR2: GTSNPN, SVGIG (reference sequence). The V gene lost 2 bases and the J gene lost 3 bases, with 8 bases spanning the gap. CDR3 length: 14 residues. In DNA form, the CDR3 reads TGTGCCTGGAGTAAGGACAGCTATAATTCACCCCTCCACTTT. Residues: CAWSKDSYNSPLHF.

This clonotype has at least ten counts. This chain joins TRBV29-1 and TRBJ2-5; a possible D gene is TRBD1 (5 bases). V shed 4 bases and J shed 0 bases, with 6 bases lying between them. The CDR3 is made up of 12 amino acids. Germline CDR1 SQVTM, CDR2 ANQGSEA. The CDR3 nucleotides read TGCAGCGTTGGACAGCACCAAGAGACCCAGTACTTC. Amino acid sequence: CSVGQHQETQYF. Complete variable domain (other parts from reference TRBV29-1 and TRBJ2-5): SAVISQKPSRDICQRGTSLTIQCQVDSQVTMMFWYRQQPGQSLTLIATANQGSEATYESGFVIDKFPISRPNLTFSTLTVSNMSPEDSSIYLCSVGQHQETQYFGPGTRLLVL.

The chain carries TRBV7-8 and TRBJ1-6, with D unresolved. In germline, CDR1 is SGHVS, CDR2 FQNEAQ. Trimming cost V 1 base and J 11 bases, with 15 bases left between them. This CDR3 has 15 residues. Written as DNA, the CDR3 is TGTGCCAGCAGCTTAGTCGCTCTCGGTGGGGCACCCCTCCACTTT. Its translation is CASSLVALGGAPLHF.

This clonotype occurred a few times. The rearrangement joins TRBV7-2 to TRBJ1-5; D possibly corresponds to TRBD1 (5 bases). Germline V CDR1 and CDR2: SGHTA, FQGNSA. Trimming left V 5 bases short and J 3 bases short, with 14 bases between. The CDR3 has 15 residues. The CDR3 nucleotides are TGTGCCAGCAGCCCCCAGCAGGGAGTCAATCAGCCCCAGCATTTT. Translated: CASSPQQGVNQPQHF.

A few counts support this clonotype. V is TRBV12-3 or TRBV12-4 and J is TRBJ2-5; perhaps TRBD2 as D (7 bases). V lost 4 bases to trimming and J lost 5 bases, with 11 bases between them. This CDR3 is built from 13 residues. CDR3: CASSWGGGETQYF. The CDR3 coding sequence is TGTGCCAGCAGTTGGGGGGGCGGCGAGACCCAGTACTTC.

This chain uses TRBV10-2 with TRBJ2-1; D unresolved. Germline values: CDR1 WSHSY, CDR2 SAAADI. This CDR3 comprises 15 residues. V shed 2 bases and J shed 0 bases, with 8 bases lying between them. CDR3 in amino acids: CASSEPASSYNEQFF. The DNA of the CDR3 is TGCGCCAGCAGTGAGCCTGCCAGCTCCTACAATGAGCAGTTCTTC.

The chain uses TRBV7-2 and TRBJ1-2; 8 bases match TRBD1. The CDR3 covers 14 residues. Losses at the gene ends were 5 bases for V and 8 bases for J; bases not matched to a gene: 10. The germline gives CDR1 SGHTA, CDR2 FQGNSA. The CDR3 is CASSPTRGRSGYTF. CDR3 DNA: TGTGCCAGCAGCCCAACCAGGGGGCGATCCGGCTACACCTTC.

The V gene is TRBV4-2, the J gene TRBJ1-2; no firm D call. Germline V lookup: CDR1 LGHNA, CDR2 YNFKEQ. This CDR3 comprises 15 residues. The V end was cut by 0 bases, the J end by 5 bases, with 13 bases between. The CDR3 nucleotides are TGTGCCAGCAGCCAAGAGGAGACACCGGGGTATGGCTACACCTTC. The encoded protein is CASSQEETPGYGYTF.

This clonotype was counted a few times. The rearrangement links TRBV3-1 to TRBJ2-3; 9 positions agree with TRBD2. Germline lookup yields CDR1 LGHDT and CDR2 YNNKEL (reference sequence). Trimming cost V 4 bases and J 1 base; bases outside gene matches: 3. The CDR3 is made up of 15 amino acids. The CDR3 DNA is TGTGCCAGCAGCCCCAAGCGGGGGGGCACAGATACGCAGTATTTT. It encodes CASSPKRGGTDTQYF.

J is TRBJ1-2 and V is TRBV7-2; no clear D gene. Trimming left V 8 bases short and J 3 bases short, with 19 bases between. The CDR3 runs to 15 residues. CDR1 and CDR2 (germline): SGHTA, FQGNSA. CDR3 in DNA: TGTGCCAGCGGGCGAGGGCAGGTGTGGGACTATGGCTACACCTTC. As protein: CASGRGQVWDYGYTF.

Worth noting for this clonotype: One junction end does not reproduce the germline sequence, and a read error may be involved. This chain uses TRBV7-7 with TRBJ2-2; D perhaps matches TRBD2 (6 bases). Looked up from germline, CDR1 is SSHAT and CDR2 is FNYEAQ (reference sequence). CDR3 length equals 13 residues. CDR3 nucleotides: TGTGCTAGCAGCTTAGCGGCAGGGATGGAGCTGTTTTTT. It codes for CASSLAAGMELFF.

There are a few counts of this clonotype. CDR3 loop: CASSFQQGTTYEQYF. The CDR3 DNA sequence: TGTGCCAGCAGCTTCCAACAGGGTACAACCTACGAGCAGTACTTC. V usage is TRBV6-5 and J usage is TRBJ2-7; D may be TRBD1 (6 bases). The CDR3 loop spans 15 amino acids. The germline gives CDR1 MNHEY, CDR2 SVGAGI. Trimming pared 6 bases from V and 2 bases from J, leaving 17 bases between.

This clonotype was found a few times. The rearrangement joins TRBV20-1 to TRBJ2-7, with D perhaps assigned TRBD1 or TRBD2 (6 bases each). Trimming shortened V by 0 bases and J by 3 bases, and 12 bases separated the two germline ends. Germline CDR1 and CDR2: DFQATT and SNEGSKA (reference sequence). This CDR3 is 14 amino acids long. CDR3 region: CSARDWGALYEQYF. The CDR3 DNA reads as TGCAGTGCTAGAGATTGGGGGGCTCTCTACGAGCAGTACTTC.

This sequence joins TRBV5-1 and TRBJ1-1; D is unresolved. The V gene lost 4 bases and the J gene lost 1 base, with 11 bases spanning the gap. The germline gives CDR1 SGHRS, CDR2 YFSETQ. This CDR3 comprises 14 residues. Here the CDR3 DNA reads TGCGCCAGCAGCAGAGAACCAGCGAACACTGAAGCTTTCTTT. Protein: CASSREPANTEAFF.

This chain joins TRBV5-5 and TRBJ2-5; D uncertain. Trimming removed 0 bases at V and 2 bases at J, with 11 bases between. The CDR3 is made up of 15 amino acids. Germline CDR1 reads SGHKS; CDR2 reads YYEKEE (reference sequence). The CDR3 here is CASSLGPSGQETQYF. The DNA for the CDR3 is TGTGCCAGCAGCTTGGGCCCCTCTGGGCAAGAGACCCAGTACTTC. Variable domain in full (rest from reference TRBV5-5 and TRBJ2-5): DAGVTQSPTHLIKTRGQQVTLRCSPISGHKSVSWYQQVLGQGPQFIFQYYEKEERGRGNFPDRFSARQFPNYSSELNVNALLLGDSALYLCASSLGPSGQETQYFGPGTRLLVL.

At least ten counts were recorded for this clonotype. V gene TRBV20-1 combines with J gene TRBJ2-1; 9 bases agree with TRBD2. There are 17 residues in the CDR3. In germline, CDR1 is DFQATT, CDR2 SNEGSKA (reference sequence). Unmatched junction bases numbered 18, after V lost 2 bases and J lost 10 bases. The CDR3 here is CSARTGAPSGDGTEQFF. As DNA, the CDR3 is TGCAGTGCTAGAACTGGGGCACCTAGCGGGGATGGAACGGAGCAGTTCTTC.

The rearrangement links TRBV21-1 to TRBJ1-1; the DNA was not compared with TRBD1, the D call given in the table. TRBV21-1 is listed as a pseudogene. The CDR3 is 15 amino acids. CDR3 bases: TGTGCCAGCAGCACCAGGGGGCTAAGGGACACTGAAGCTTTCTTT. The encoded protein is CASSTRGLRDTEAFF.

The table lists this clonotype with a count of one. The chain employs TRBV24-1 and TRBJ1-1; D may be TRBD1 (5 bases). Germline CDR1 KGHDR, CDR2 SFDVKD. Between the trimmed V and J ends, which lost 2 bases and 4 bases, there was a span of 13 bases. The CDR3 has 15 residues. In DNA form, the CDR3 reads TGTGCCACCAGTGATTCGAGACGGGACCCCACTGAAGCTTTCTTT. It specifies CATSDSRRDPTEAFF.

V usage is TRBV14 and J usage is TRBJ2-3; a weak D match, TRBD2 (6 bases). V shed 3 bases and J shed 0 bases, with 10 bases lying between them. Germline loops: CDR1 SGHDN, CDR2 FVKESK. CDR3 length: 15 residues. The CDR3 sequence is CASSQRLVSTDTQYF. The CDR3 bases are TGTGCCAGCAGCCAGAGACTAGTTAGCACAGATACGCAGTATTTT.

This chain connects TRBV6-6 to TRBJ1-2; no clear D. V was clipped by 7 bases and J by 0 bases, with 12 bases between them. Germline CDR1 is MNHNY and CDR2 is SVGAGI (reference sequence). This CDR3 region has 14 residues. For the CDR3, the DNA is TGTGCCAGCACCCAACAACAGACTAACTATGGCTACACCTTC. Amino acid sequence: CASTQQQTNYGYTF.

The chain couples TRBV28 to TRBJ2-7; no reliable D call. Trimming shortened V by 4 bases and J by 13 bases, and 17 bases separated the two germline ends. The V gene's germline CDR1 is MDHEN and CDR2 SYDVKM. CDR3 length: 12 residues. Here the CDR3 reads CASSSLVSGVYF. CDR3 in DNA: TGTGCCAGCAGTTCTCTAGTGTCAGGCGTCTACTTC.

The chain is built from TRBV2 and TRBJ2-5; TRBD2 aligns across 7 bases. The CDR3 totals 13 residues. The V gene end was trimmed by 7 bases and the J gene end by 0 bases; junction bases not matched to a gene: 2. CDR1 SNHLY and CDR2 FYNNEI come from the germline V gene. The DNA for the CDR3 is TGTGCCAGCAACGGGGGGTACCAAGAGACCCAGTACTTC. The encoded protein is CASNGGYQETQYF.

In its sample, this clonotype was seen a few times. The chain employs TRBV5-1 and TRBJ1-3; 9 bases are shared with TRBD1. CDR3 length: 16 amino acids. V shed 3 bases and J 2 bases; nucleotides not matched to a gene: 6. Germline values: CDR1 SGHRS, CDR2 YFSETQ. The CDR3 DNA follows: TGCGCCAGCAGCTCACAGGGGGCAAGTGCTGGAAACACCATATATTTT. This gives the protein CASSSQGASAGNTIYF.

The CDR3 loop is CAIMEGLAGKETQYF. The CDR3 region has the DNA TGTGCCATCATGGAGGGCCTAGCGGGGAAAGAGACCCAGTACTTC. The rearrangement links TRBV10-3 to TRBJ2-5; 9 positions agree with TRBD2. V lost 7 bases and J lost 3; bases outside the gene matches: 9. The CDR3 is made up of 15 amino acids. Germline V gene sequence: CDR1 ENHRY, CDR2 SYGVKD.

The CDR3 sequence is CASSFALLPYEQYV. The CDR3 bases are TGTGCCAGCAGCTTCGCCCTCCTCCCCTACGAGCAGTACGTC. The genes are TRBV5-6 and TRBJ2-7; D ambiguous. The CDR3 is 14 amino acids. Germline CDR1 is SGHDT and CDR2 is YYEEEE. Deletions cut 2 bases from V and 2 bases from J, with 11 bases between.